These T cell receptor beta chains were read from a single sample in a study of early T cells in non-severe SARS-CoV-2 infection. TCRdb independently ran MiXCR on the 5' RACE reads; one entry per CDR3 protein. The repertoire holds 65,000 to 80,000 distinct CDR3 sequences, with 13% as singletons. Source material: whole blood. The receptors come from an adult who was a healthcare worker with PCR-confirmed SARS-CoV-2 infection or an uninfected control (not recorded which). CDR3s include the opening cysteine and the closing phenylalanine or tryptophan. D genes are given only for firm matches. The size entry is marked missing in some rows and otherwise reads once, few, many or a size class.

TRBV28	TRBJ2-7	many	.	12	CASSFLIYEQYF	TGTGCCAGCAGTTTCCTTATCTACGAGCAGTACTTC
TRBV11-2	TRBJ2-3	many	.	15	CASSSPGLSTDTQYF	TGTGCCAGCAGCTCCCCGGGACTCAGCACAGATACGCAGTATTTT
TRBV11-2	TRBJ2-7	many	.	13	CASSLGLFGEQYF	TGTGCCAGCAGCCTAGGACTTTTCGGCGAGCAGTACTTC
TRBV20-1	TRBJ1-6	.	.	13	CSAEGQGRSPLHF	TGCAGTGCCGAGGGGCAGGGAAGGTCACCCCTCCACTTT
TRBV7-9	TRBJ2-3	few	TRBD1	16	CASIYTGTGYQDTQYF	TGTGCCAGCATCTACACCGGGACAGGGTATCAAGATACGCAGTATTTT
TRBV27	TRBJ2-7	few	.	15	CASSTTVRTTYEQYF	TGTGCCAGCAGTACAACCGTAAGGACGACCTACGAGCAGTACTTC
TRBV19	TRBJ2-5	.	TRBD2	15	CASHSGGAYGETQYF	TGTGCCAGCCATAGCGGGGGGGCCTATGGAGAGACCCAGTACTTC
TRBV20-1	TRBJ2-1	.	TRBD2	16	CSATTDLAGGLNEQFF	TGCAGTGCCACCACAGATCTAGCGGGAGGGCTGAATGAGCAGTTCTTC
TRBV10-2	TRBJ2-1	few	.	12	CAAGAGTDEQFF	TGCGCCGCGGGGGCAGGCACCGATGAGCAGTTCTTC
TRBV4-3	TRBJ2-7	few	.	15	CASSQELDVDYEQYF	TGCGCCAGCAGCCAAGAGTTAGACGTCGATTACGAGCAGTACTTC
TRBV28	TRBJ2-1	.	.	10	CASSSNEQFF	TGTGCCAGCAGTTCCAATGAGCAGTTCTTC
TRBV7-9	TRBJ2-3	.	.	14	CASSFDWGGDTQYF	TGTGCCAGCAGCTTCGACTGGGGTGGAGATACGCAGTATTTT
TRBV20-1	TRBJ2-1	many	TRBD2	15	CSAKLAGGNIGEQFF	TGCAGTGCTAAACTAGCGGGGGGGAATATCGGTGAGCAGTTCTTC
TRBV7-9	TRBJ2-5	many	TRBD1	15	CASSLADRGLETQYF	TGTGCCAGCAGCTTAGCTGACAGGGGGCTAGAGACCCAGTACTTC
TRBV7-2	TRBJ1-1	few	.	14	CASSLENRNTEAFF	TGTGCCAGCAGCTTAGAGAACAGAAACACTGAAGCTTTCTTT
TRBV11-2	TRBJ2-7	few	.	10	CASSPLEQYF	TGTGCCAGCAGCCCCTTAGAGCAGTACTTC
TRBV14	TRBJ1-2	many	.	16	CASSHKIGDSPYGYTF	TGTGCCAGCAGCCACAAGATCGGAGACAGCCCCTATGGCTACACCTTC
TRBV5-1	TRBJ1-1	.	TRBD1	15	CASSGMTGDAHEAFF	TGCGCCAGCAGCGGGATGACAGGGGACGCCCATGAAGCTTTCTTT
TRBV7-2	TRBJ2-1	.	.	12	CASSPLANEQFF	TGTGCCAGCAGCCCCCTGGCAAATGAGCAGTTCTTC
TRBV28	TRBJ2-3	many	TRBD2	15	CASSLLAGGTDTQYF	TGTGCCAGCAGTTTACTAGCGGGGGGCACAGATACGCAGTATTTT
TRBV7-2	TRBJ2-7	few	TRBD1	15	CASSLVTGDSYEQYF	TGTGCCAGCAGCTTAGTGACAGGGGACTCCTACGAGCAGTACTTC
TRBV7-2	TRBJ1-6	few	.	13	CASSLRRESPLHF	TGTGCCAGCAGCTTAAGGCGGGAATCACCCCTCCACTTT
TRBV4-2	TRBJ1-1	.	.	16	CASSQDLRQGNTEAFF	TGTGCCAGCAGCCAAGATTTGCGGCAGGGGAACACTGAAGCTTTCTTT
TRBV14	TRBJ2-7	.	.	17	CASSQDLRGRGSYEQYF	TGTGCCAGCAGCCAAGATTTAAGGGGGAGGGGATCCTACGAGCAGTACTTC
TRBV7-2	TRBJ2-7	few	.	15	CASSLGLGISYEQYF	TGTGCCAGCAGCTTAGGTTTAGGGATTTCCTACGAGCAGTACTTC
TRBV4-3	TRBJ2-7	few	TRBD2	17	CASSQDRTSGTDYEQYF	TGCGCCAGCAGCCAAGATAGGACTAGCGGGACTGATTACGAGCAGTACTTC
TRBV20-1	TRBJ2-5	.	TRBD2	15	CSAGAGGGYQETQYF	TGCAGTGCTGGAGCGGGAGGGGGATACCAAGAGACCCAGTACTTC
TRBV27	TRBJ1-4	few	TRBD1	16	CASSFTGATTNEKLFF	TGTGCCAGCAGCTTTACAGGGGCTACAACTAATGAAAAACTGTTTTTT
TRBV29-1	TRBJ2-7	few	.	11	CSFSSGDEQYF	TGCAGCTTCTCTAGTGGGGACGAGCAGTACTTC
TRBV29-1	TRBJ1-2	few	.	14	CSVGYSPRPKDYTF	TGCAGCGTTGGATACTCTCCCCGCCCGAAGGACTACACCTTC
TRBV28	TRBJ1-5	.	.	16	CASRLGIGDSSQPQHF	TGTGCCAGCCGCCTGGGTATAGGGGATAGCAGTCAGCCCCAGCATTTT
TRBV18	TRBJ2-1	.	TRBD1	15	CASSPPTGQGYEQFF	TGTGCCAGCTCACCACCGACCGGACAGGGGTATGAGCAGTTCTTC
TRBV24-1	TRBJ2-1	few	.	15	CATSDSGTIGNEQFF	TGTGCCACCAGTGATTCCGGGACCATCGGCAATGAGCAGTTCTTC
TRBV27	TRBJ1-6	many	TRBD1	14	CASSTDRVNSPLHF	TGTGCCAGCAGTACTGACAGGGTGAATTCACCCCTCCACTTT
TRBV5-1	TRBJ2-1	few	.	15	CASSLAQRTDNEQFF	TGCGCCAGCAGCTTGGCGCAGAGAACAGACAATGAGCAGTTCTTC
TRBV7-2	TRBJ2-7	few	.	12	CASSLGGDRQYF	TGTGCCAGCAGCTTAGGGGGGGACAGGCAGTACTTC
TRBV21-1	TRBJ2-6	.	.	15	CASRSDGSGANVLTF	TGTGCCAGCCGATCAGACGGGTCTGGGGCCAACGTCCTGACTTTC
TRBV3-1	TRBJ2-4	few	.	14	CASSHGIAKNIQYF	TGTGCCAGCAGCCACGGGATAGCCAAAAACATTCAGTACTTC
TRBV6-4	TRBJ2-3	few	.	14	CASSDIGGTDTQYF	TGTGCCAGCAGTGACATCGGGGGCACAGATACGCAGTATTTT
TRBV6-2/TRBV6-3	TRBJ2-5	many	.	13	CASKRDAQETQYF	TGTGCCAGCAAGAGAGACGCGCAAGAGACCCAGTACTTC
TRBV5-6	TRBJ2-7	.	.	14	CASSRLDRTYEQYF	TGTGCCAGCAGTAGACTGGACCGCACCTACGAGCAGTACTTC
TRBV20-1	TRBJ1-2	few	TRBD1	14	CSARADRGLDGYTF	TGCAGTGCTAGAGCGGACAGGGGGCTCGATGGCTACACCTTC
TRBV2	TRBJ1-1	once	TRBD1	14	CASSLEGANTEAFF	TGTGCCAGCAGTTTAGAGGGGGCTAACACTGAAGCTTTCTTT
TRBV29-1	TRBJ2-2	few	TRBD2	14	CSAEETSGGGELFF	TGCAGCGCCGAGGAGACTAGCGGAGGGGGGGAGCTGTTTTTT
TRBV3-1	TRBJ2-1	few	.	16	CASSHPGQSSYNEQFF	TGTGCCAGCAGCCACCCAGGGCAGAGCTCCTACAATGAGCAGTTCTTC
TRBV12-2	TRBJ2-3	few	.	19	CASRLPSRKREGRTDTQYF	TGTGCAAGTCGCTTACCAAGCAGGAAGCGGGAGGGCCGCACAGATACGCAGTATTTT
TRBV5-1	TRBJ2-1	few	.	14	CASSLRGVYNEQFF	TGCGCCAGCAGCTTACGAGGGGTTTACAATGAGCAGTTCTTC
TRBV7-8	TRBJ2-7	.	.	11	CASSTSHEQYF	TGTGCCAGCAGCACGAGCCACGAGCAGTACTTC